The rows below give T cell receptor beta chains drawn from one sample of a study of blood T cell repertoires in COVID-19. Method: immunoSEQ multiplex PCR; TCRdb's copy keeps in-frame clones and lacks some. The table records 130,000 or so clones, 80% to 90% of them present only once. The sequenced material came from peripheral blood. The receptors shown here come from a man between 60 and 75 years old with COVID-19, enrolled during active disease. The CDR3 runs from the conserved cysteine through the conserved F or W. Each record gives: V gene, D gene, J gene, clone size, CDR3 DNA, CDR3 protein. D genes are given only for firm matches. Where a row states a size, it is once, few, many or the class of an expanded clone; other rows omit it.

>TRBV27|TRBD1|TRBJ1-2|NA
TGTGCCAGCAGTCCGCGGACAGGGAACTATGGCTACACCTTC
CASSPRTGNYGYTF
>TRBV5-1|NA|TRBJ2-1|NA
TGCGCCAGCAGCCAGCTGGGGGGCTACAATGAGCAGTTCTTC
CASSQLGGYNEQFF
>TRBV12-5|NA|TRBJ1-1|NA
TGTGCTAGTGGTGATGCAGGGGCGCCGTGGGAAGCTTTCTTT
CASGDAGAPWEAFF
>TRBV19|NA|TRBJ2-7|NA
TGTGCCAGTAGTATAGAGGGGCACACAGTCTACGAGCAGTACTTC
CASSIEGHTVYEQYF
>TRBV9|NA|TRBJ2-1|few
TGTGCCAGCAGCCTTACACAGGAGCAAACCTACAATGAGCAGTTCTTC
CASSLTQEQTYNEQFF
>TRBV3-1/TRBV3-2|TRBD1|TRBJ1-4|once
TGTGCCAGCAGCCAAGACCCAGGGGGAGGTGAAAAACTGTTTTTT
CASSQDPGGGEKLFF
>TRBV18|NA|TRBJ1-5|once
TGTGCCAGCTCACCACAAGGACTGAGCAATCAGCCCCAGCATTTT
CASSPQGLSNQPQHF
>TRBV5-1|NA|TRBJ1-1|NA
TGCGCCAGCAGCTTACTGGGACAGAACACTGAAGCTTTCTTT
CASSLLGQNTEAFF
>TRBV5-5|NA|TRBJ2-5|NA
TGTGCCAGCAGCTTAAGAGGGCTTAGCCAAGAGACCCAGTACTTC
CASSLRGLSQETQYF
>TRBV18|NA|TRBJ1-1|NA
TGTGCCAGCTCACCCGGAGGGATGCTTAACACTGAAGCTTTCTTT
CASSPGGMLNTEAFF
>TRBV7-2|TRBD1|TRBJ1-5|NA
TGTGCCAGCAGCTTAGGCGGGACAGTCAATCAGCCCCAGCATTTT
CASSLGGTVNQPQHF